This passage covers 4 T cell receptor beta chains from one sample sequenced in a study of blood T cells in healthy people across ages. A second PCR of roughly 7 to 11 cycles used a sample-barcoded 5' primer and a J-beta primer mix. MiXCR, applied by TCRdb to the 5' RACE reads, yields one record per CDR3 protein. The profile shows roughly 800,000 distinct CDR3 sequences, roughly 25% of them singletons. These data were also reused for a study on T cells of mothers and their children.

The source material was blood. These receptors were collected from a boy aged 10-17 years in good health.

A few counts support this clonotype. V is TRBV5-5 and J is TRBJ2-5; 9 nucleotides match TRBD2. CDR1 SGHKS and CDR2 YYEKEE come from the germline V gene (reference sequence). The CDR3 has 18 residues. V dropped 0 bases and J dropped 2; count of bases not matched to a gene: 11. CDR3 nucleotides: TGTGCCAGCAGCTTGGCCTCGCGGGGGGGCCTTCTTCAAGAGACCCAGTACTTC. This gives the protein CASSLASRGGLLQETQYF.

The V call is TRBV25-1, the J call TRBJ2-5, with D uncertain. The CDR3 length is 15 residues. V dropped 1 base and J dropped 1 base, with 10 bases sitting between them. Germline CDR1 MGHDK, CDR2 SYGVNS. The chain's CDR3 is CASSELRRIQETQYF. The CDR3 DNA follows: TGTGCCAGCAGTGAATTAAGGCGGATCCAAGAGACCCAGTACTTC.

The rearrangement links TRBV6-5 to TRBJ2-4; TRBD1 aligns across 9 bases. Germline CDR1 MNHEY, CDR2 SVGAGI. V shed 4 bases and J 4 bases; nucleotides not matched to a gene: 8. The CDR3 has 16 residues. In DNA form, the CDR3 reads TGTGCCAGCAGTTTATCCGGGACAGGGAGGAAAAACATTCAGTACTTC. It specifies CASSLSGTGRKNIQYF.

This clonotype was seen more than once but under ten times. V gene TRBV27 combines with J gene TRBJ2-1, with D possibly being TRBD1 (5 bases). Trimming took 5 bases from V and 4 from J, leaving 15 bases between them. CDR1 MNHEY and CDR2 SMNVEV come from the germline V gene (reference sequence). The CDR3 sequence is 15 residues long. For the CDR3, the DNA is TGTGCCAGCAGTCACGGACAAGAAGGATACAATGAGCAGTTCTTC. This translates into CASSHGQEGYNEQFF.